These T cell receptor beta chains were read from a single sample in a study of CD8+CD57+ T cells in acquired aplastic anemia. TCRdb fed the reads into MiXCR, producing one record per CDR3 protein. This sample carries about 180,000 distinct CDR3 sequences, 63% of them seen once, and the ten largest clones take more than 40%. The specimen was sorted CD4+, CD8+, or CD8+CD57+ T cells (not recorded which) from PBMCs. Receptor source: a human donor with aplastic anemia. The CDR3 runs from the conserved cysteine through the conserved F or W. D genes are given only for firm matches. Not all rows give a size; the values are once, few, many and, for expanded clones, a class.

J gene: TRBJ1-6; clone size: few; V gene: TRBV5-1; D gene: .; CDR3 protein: CASSLEGLRSPLHF; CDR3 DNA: TGCGCCAGCAGCTTGGAAGGGTTGCGTTCACCCCTCCACTTT
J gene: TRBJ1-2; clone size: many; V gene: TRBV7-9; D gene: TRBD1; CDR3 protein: CASSLAPGDRGRYGYTF; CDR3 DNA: TGTGCCAGCAGCTTAGCCCCAGGTGACAGGGGAAGATATGGCTACACCTTC
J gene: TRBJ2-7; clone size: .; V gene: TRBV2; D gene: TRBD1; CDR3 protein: CASIVGTGANSYEQYF; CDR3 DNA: TGTGCCAGCATCGTCGGGACAGGGGCCAACTCCTACGAGCAGTACTTC
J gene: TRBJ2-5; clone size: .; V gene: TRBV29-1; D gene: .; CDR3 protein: CSVVWLATQYF; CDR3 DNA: TGCAGCGTTGTTTGGTTGGCGACCCAGTACTTC
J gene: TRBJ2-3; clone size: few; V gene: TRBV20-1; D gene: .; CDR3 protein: CRADISSTDTQYF; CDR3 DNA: TGCAGAGCGGACATCTCTAGCACAGATACGCAGTATTTT
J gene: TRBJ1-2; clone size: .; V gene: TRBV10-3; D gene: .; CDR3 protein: CAIKAGFDVNYGYTF; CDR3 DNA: TGTGCCATCAAGGCCGGATTCGACGTAAACTATGGCTACACCTTC
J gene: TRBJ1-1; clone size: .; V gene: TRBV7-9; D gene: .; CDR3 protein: CASSPSGRRTEAFF; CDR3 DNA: TGTGCCAGCAGCCCCAGTGGCAGGCGCACTGAAGCTTTCTTT
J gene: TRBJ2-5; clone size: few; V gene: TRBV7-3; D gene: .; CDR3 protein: CASSRGGTQYF; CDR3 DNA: TGTGCCAGCAGCCGAGGCGGGACCCAGTACTTC
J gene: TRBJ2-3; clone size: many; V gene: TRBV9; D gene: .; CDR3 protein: CASSVDGEPTDTQYF; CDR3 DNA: TGTGCCAGCAGCGTAGATGGTGAACCCACAGATACGCAGTATTTT
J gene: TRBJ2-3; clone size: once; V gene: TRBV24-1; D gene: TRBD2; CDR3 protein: CATSESTGTSGRVDTQYF; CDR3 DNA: TGTGCCACCAGTGAAAGTACCGGGACTAGCGGGAGGGTCGATACGCAGTATTTT
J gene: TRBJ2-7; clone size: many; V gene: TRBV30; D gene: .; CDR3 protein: CAWSGAGGDEQYF; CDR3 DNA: TGTGCCTGGAGCGGAGCCGGGGGAGACGAGCAGTACTTC
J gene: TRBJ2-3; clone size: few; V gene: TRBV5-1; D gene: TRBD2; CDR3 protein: CASRPFTGGGSSTDTQYF; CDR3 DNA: TGCGCCAGCCGTCCGTTTACTGGCGGGGGAAGCAGCACAGATACGCAGTATTTT
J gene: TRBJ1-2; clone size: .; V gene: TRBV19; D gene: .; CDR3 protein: CASSMRQGSNYGYTF; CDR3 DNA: TGTGCCAGTAGTATGAGGCAGGGTAGTAACTATGGCTACACCTTC
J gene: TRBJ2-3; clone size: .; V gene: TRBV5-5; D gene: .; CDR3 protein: CASSLLGSGTDTQYF; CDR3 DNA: TGTGCCAGCAGCTTGTTAGGCTCGGGGACAGATACGCAGTATTTT
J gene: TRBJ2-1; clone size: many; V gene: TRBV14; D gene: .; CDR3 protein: CASSQQPRVWQFF; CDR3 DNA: TGTGCCAGCAGCCAACAACCACGGGTATGGCAGTTCTTC
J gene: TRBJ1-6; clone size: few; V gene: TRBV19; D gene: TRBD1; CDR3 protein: CASSPTTGGNNSPLHF; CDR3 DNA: TGTGCCAGTAGTCCGACGACAGGGGGCAATAATTCACCCCTCCACTTT
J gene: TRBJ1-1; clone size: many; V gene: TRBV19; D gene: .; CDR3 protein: CASSISGNTEAFF; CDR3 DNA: TGTGCCAGTAGTATTAGCGGGAACACTGAAGCTTTCTTT
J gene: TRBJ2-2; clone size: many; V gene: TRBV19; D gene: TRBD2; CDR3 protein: CATIAGAYTGELFF; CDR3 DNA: TGTGCCACTATAGCGGGCGCCTACACCGGGGAGCTGTTTTTT
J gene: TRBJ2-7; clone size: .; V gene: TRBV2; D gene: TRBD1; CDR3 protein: CASSATGGGEQYF; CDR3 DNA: TGTGCCAGCAGTGCTACAGGGGGCGGCGAGCAGTACTTC
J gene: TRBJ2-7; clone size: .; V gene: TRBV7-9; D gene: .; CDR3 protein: CASSLYPRGSSYEQYF; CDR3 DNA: TGTGCCAGCAGTTTATATCCAAGGGGAAGCTCCTACGAGCAGTACTTC
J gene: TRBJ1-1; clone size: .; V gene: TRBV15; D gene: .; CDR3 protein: CATSRDSLAGGNTEAFF; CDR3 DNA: TGTGCCACCAGCAGAGATTCCCTGGCGGGTGGGAACACTGAAGCTTTCTTT
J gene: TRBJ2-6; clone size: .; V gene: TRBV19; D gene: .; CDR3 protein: CASTQPGANVLTF; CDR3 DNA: TGTGCCAGTACCCAGCCTGGGGCCAACGTCCTGACTTTC
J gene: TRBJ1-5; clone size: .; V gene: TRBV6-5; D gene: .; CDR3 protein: CASSFSGESNQPQHF; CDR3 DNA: TGTGCCAGCAGTTTCTCCGGGGAGAGCAATCAGCCCCAGCATTTT
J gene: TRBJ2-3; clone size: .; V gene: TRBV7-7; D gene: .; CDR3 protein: CASSLGGGNTDTQYF; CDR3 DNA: TGTGCCAGCAGCTTAGGGGGGGGCAATACAGATACGCAGTATTTT
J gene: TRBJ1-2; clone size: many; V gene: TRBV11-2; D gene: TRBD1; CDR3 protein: CASSLAWDRGCGYTF; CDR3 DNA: TGTGCCAGCAGCTTAGCCTGGGACAGGGGTTGTGGCTACACCTTC
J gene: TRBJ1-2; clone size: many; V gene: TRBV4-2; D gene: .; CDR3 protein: CASSLELGGTNYGYTF; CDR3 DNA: TGTGCCAGCAGCCTTGAGCTCGGGGGGACCAACTATGGCTACACCTTC
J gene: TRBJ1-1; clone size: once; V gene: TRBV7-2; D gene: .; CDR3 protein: CASSLERGAPNTEAFF; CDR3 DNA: TGTGCCAGCAGCTTGGAGCGGGGAGCCCCGAACACTGAAGCTTTCTTT
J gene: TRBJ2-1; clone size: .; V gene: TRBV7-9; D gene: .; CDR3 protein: CASSGSGPNEQFF; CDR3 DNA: TGTGCCAGCAGCGGAAGCGGTCCCAATGAGCAGTTCTTC
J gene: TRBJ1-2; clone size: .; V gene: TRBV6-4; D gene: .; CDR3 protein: CASSGQTYGYTF; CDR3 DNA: TGTGCCAGCAGTGGACAGACCTATGGCTACACCTTC
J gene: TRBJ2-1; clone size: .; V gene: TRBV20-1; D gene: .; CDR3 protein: CGASGPDTYNEQFF; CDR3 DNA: TGCGGTGCTAGTGGGCCCGATACCTACAATGAGCAGTTCTTC
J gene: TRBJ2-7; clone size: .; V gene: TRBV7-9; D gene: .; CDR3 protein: CASSLAPDRSSYEQYF; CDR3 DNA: TGTGCCAGCAGCTTAGCCCCCGATCGGAGCTCCTACGAGCAGTACTTC
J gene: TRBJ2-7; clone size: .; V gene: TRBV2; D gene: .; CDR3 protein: CASSPGGGRAYEQYF; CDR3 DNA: TGTGCCAGCAGCCCAGGGGGCGGGAGGGCCTACGAGCAGTACTTC
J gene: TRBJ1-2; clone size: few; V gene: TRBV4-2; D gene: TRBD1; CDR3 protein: CASRIGTGGSGYTF; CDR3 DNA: TGTGCCAGCAGGATAGGGACAGGGGGTAGTGGCTACACCTTC
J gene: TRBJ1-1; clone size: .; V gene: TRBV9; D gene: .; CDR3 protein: CASSVEGGMNTEAFF; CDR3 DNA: TGTGCCAGCAGCGTAGAGGGAGGGATGAACACTGAAGCTTTCTTT
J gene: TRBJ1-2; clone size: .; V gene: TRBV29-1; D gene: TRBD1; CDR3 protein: CSLAGGKVSYGYTF; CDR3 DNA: TGCAGCTTAGCAGGGGGTAAAGTAAGCTATGGCTACACCTTC
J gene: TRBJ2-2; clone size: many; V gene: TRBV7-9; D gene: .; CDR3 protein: CASSPRMGYTGELFF; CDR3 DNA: TGTGCCAGCAGCCCCAGGATGGGTTACACCGGGGAGCTGTTTTTT